This T cell receptor beta chain was captured by sequencing in a study of T cells in Graves' hyperthyroidism and ophthalmopathy. RNA transcripts gave rise to amplified TCR beta CDR3 regions. With the HTBI primer set, the TCR CDR3 went through a first round of RT-PCR. MiXCR was run by TCRdb on the multiplex PCR reads, yielding one entry per CDR3 protein. The sample lists 30,000 to 40,000 distinct CDR3 sequences, 52% seen once, with 17% in the top ten. Patients were excluded for uncontrolled infection, other autoimmune disease, pregnancy or lactation. Together with thyroid ultrasound, orbital computed tomography, serum thyroxine and TRAb, clinical symptoms were used for diagnoses. CDR1 and CDR2 from the germline V gene are LNHDA and SQIVND (reference sequence). The CDR3 is 18 residues long. The V end was cut by 1 base, the J end by 1 base, with 19 bases between. Findings and limits, study-wide: Ophthalmopathy and stable hyperthyroidism were separated by a 13 V-J model. Most thyroid clonotypes expanded above 0.001 were also detected in blood.

There are many counts of this clonotype. Its specificity is not known. What was sequenced was blood. V usage is TRBV19 and J usage is TRBJ1-2; no clear D gene. This TCR derives from a man in his forties with Graves' ophthalmopathy. CDR3 residues: CASSIGSDVRIYNYGYTF. CDR3 coding DNA: TGTGCCAGTAGTATAGGATCGGACGTGCGGATTTATAACTATGGCTACACCTTC. The full variable domain, its missing parts supplied by reference TRBV19 and TRBJ1-2, is DGGITQSPKYLFRKEGQNVTLSCEQNLNHDAMYWYRQDPGQGLRLIYYSQIVNDFQKGDIAEGYSVSREKKESFPLTVTSAQKNPTAFYLCASSIGSDVRIYNYGYTFGSGTRLTVV.